This TCR beta chain was retrieved from a study of early T cells in non-severe SARS-CoV-2 infection. MiXCR, run by TCRdb on the 5' RACE reads, gives a single entry per CDR3 protein. The profile shows more than 55,000 distinct CDR3 sequences, over 4.5% of them singletons. CDR1 and CDR2 (germline): KGHDR, SFDVKD. V was clipped by 4 bases and J by 6 bases, with 15 bases between them. This CDR3 is 15 amino acids long. This clonotype has a count of ten or more. This clonotype was sampled from an adult who was a healthcare worker with PCR-confirmed SARS-CoV-2 infection or an uninfected control (not recorded which). The V and J genes are TRBV24-1 and TRBJ1-5; D possibly corresponds to TRBD1 (5 bases). The sample consisted of whole blood, taken at baseline. CDR3 loop: CATSDRDGKGQPQHF. DNA of the CDR3: TGTGCCACCAGTGACCGGGACGGCAAGGGTCAGCCCCAGCATTTT.